The rows below give T cell receptor beta chains drawn from one sample of a study of post-analysis software for immune sequencing data. TCRdb reprocessed the PCR reads via MiXCR and lists one record per CDR3 protein. Of about 620,000 distinct CDR3 sequences listed, 44% are singletons. The sample taken for sequencing was blood. The source of these receptors is a girl aged 10-17 years with multiple sclerosis. CDR3s include the opening cysteine and the closing phenylalanine or tryptophan. D genes are given only for firm matches. Clone sizes are given selectively: once, few, many, or a class where the clone is expanded.

TRBV5-1,.,TRBJ2-4,TRBD1,TGCGCCAGCAGCTTGGCCGATCGGGACAGAAACATTCAGTACTTC,CASSLADRDRNIQYF
TRBV4-2,few,TRBJ2-1,.,TGTGCCAGCAGCCAAGTCGGTAGCGAGGGGGAGCAGTTCTTC,CASSQVGSEGEQFF
TRBV10-3,medium-sized,TRBJ2-1,TRBD2,TGTGCCATCAGTGAGTCGACTAGCCCCTACAATGAGCAGTTCTTC,CAISESTSPYNEQFF
TRBV20-1,.,TRBJ2-7,.,TGCAGTGCTTGGGTATCAGGGCCCTACGAGCAGTACTTC,CSAWVSGPYEQYF
TRBV12-3/TRBV12-4,.,TRBJ2-7,.,TGTGCCAGCAGTTCCAATAGCGGTGACTCCTACGAGCAGTACTTC,CASSSNSGDSYEQYF
TRBV24-1,few,TRBJ2-4,TRBD2,TGTGCCACCAGTGAGGGACTAGCGGGAACCGCAAACATTCAGTACTTC,CATSEGLAGTANIQYF
TRBV2,.,TRBJ2-7,TRBD1,TGTGCCAGCAGGGGAGACAGGGGGGTTGTCTACGAGCAGTACTTC,CASRGDRGVVYEQYF
TRBV6-5,.,TRBJ1-1,TRBD1,TGTGCCAGCTGCAGGGGGACTGAAGCTTTCTTT,CASCRGTEAFF
TRBV20-1,.,TRBJ2-3,TRBD2,TGCAGTGCTCTTGGGGGACTAGCGGGGGAAAGCACAGATACGCAGTATTTT,CSALGGLAGESTDTQYF
TRBV29-1,.,TRBJ2-7,.,TGCAGCGTCCGCGGGAAATTGAGCTACGAGCAGTACTTC,CSVRGKLSYEQYF
TRBV29-1,.,TRBJ2-2,TRBD2,TGCAGCGTTGAAAGTAGCGGGGCCGGGGCCGGGGAGCGGTTTTTT,CSVESSGAGAGERFF
TRBV6-1,few,TRBJ1-5,TRBD1,TGTGCCAGCAGTACAGGGGTGAATCAGCCCCAGCATTTT,CASSTGVNQPQHF
TRBV6-2/TRBV6-3,.,TRBJ2-7,TRBD1,TGTGCCAGCACTTCGGCCGGGACAGGAGGCGACGAGCAGTACTTC,CASTSAGTGGDEQYF
TRBV6-5,.,TRBJ2-4,TRBD1,TGTGCCAGCAGTTACTCGAGGCAGGGGGCTGCCAAAAACATTCAGTACTTC,CASSYSRQGAAKNIQYF
TRBV12-3/TRBV12-4,.,TRBJ1-4,TRBD1,TGTGCCAGCAGGCTAGCCGGGACAGCTAATGAAAAACTGTTTTTT,CASRLAGTANEKLFF
TRBV4-1,few,TRBJ2-5,TRBD2,TGCGCCAGCAGCCAGGCGCTAGCGGATAGGGAGACCCAGTACTTC,CASSQALADRETQYF
TRBV20-1,.,TRBJ2-1,.,TGCAGTGCCAGAGGGGGGACACTAGACGATGAGCAGTTCTTC,CSARGGTLDDEQFF
TRBV12-3/TRBV12-4,few,TRBJ2-3,.,TGTGCCAGCAGTCCTACGGGACGGCTTATGGATACGCAGTATTTT,CASSPTGRLMDTQYF
TRBV28,.,TRBJ2-1,.,TGTGCCAGCAGTTTTCGTCCCCAGAGCAATGAGCAGTTCTTC,CASSFRPQSNEQFF
TRBV20-1,.,TRBJ2-3,TRBD2,TGCAGTGCTAGAATAGTAGCGGGGGGGAGCACAGATACGCAGTATTTT,CSARIVAGGSTDTQYF
TRBV7-2,.,TRBJ2-7,.,TGTGCCAGCAGCTTAGTGGGCGCACACTACGAGCAGTACTTC,CASSLVGAHYEQYF
TRBV7-3,few,TRBJ2-1,TRBD2,TGTGCCAGCAGCTGGTTAGCGGGGGGTTTATATGAGCAGTTCTTC,CASSWLAGGLYEQFF
TRBV7-9,.,TRBJ2-1,TRBD2,TGTGCCAGCAGCTTAGCAGCCAGCGGGAGAGGGAATGAGCAGTTCTTC,CASSLAASGRGNEQFF
TRBV12-3/TRBV12-4,.,TRBJ2-1,TRBD1,TGTGCCAGCAGTCTCTTTATCCTGACAGGGGCCCACAATGAGCAGTTCTTC,CASSLFILTGAHNEQFF
TRBV5-1,few,TRBJ1-2,.,TGCGCCAGCAGACCCCCACAGGGCCTATATGGCTACACCTTC,CASRPPQGLYGYTF
TRBV9,once,TRBJ2-7,TRBD1,TGTGCCAGCAGCGCACGGACAGGGGAGTCCTACGAGCAGTACTTC,CASSARTGESYEQYF
TRBV7-6,.,TRBJ1-1,.,TGTGCCAGCAGCTTAGATCCAGTGGGCACTGAAGCTTTCTTT,CASSLDPVGTEAFF
TRBV5-1,.,TRBJ2-3,TRBD2,TGCGCCGGCAGCTTGGGACGGACTAGCGGATACACAGATACGCAGTATTTT,CAGSLGRTSGYTDTQYF
TRBV5-1,.,TRBJ2-3,TRBD2,TGCGCCAGCAGCTTGTGGCTAGCGGGAGAGACTAGCACAGATACGCAGTATTTT,CASSLWLAGETSTDTQYF
TRBV6-6,.,TRBJ2-7,.,TGTGCCAGCAGTTCCCTCTTTGGGGGGGCCGAGCAGTACTTC,CASSSLFGGAEQYF
TRBV12-3/TRBV12-4,few,TRBJ2-7,TRBD1,TGTGCCAGCAGTCGAGAGACAGGGGGCTGGGTCAAGGGCCCGTACGAGCAGTACTTC,CASSRETGGWVKGPYEQYF
TRBV5-1,few,TRBJ2-5,TRBD1,TGCGCCAGCAGGAGTACAGGGGGAACGGAGACCCAGTACTTC,CASRSTGGTETQYF
TRBV4-1,.,TRBJ2-3,TRBD2,TGCGCCAGCAGTCGGACTAGCGGGAGGGAACTCACAGATACGCAGTATTTT,CASSRTSGRELTDTQYF
TRBV12-3/TRBV12-4,.,TRBJ1-2,.,TGTGCCAGCAGCACCGGGGCTGCTAACTATGGCTACACCTTC,CASSTGAANYGYTF